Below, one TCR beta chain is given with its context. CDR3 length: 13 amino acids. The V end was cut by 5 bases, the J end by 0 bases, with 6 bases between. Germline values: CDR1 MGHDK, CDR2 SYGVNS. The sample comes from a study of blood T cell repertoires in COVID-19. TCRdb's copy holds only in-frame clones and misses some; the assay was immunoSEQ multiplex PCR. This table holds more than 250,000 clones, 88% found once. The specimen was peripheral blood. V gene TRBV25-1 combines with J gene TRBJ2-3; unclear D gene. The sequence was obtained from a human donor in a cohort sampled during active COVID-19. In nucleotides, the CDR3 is TGTGCCAGCAGTCCCTATAGCACAGATACGCAGTATTTT. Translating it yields CASSPYSTDTQYF.